This T cell receptor beta chain comes out of a study of cytomegalovirus exposure and HLA in healthy donors. Study-level results: The productive fraction for most TCR beta V segments was about 87% or about 30% in an earlier analysis.

As regards this clone: The antigen remains undetermined.

Both 60 Vbeta primers and 13 Jbeta primers went into the PCR. Sequenced by immunoSEQ multiplex PCR; TCRdb stores in-frame clones only, minus some. The table shows 150,000 or so clones, with approximately 80% occurring only once. Sequenced sample: PBMCs. The clonotype comes from a male donor in good health and CMV-seronegative.

The CDR3 reads CASSRGRTGASPLHF. For the CDR3, the DNA is TGTGCCAGCAGCCGCGGGCGGACAGGTGCTTCACCCCTCCACTTT. The chain has TRBV11-3 and TRBJ1-6, with TRBD1 matching over 7 bases. The germline gives CDR1 SGHNT, CDR2 YENEEA. Trimming took 5 bases from V and 9 from J; bases not matched to a gene: 10. The CDR3 has 15 amino acids.